This T cell receptor beta chain was captured in a study of cytomegalovirus exposure and HLA in healthy donors. Both 60 Vbeta primers and 13 Jbeta primers went into the PCR. Sequencing was performed with immunoSEQ multiplex PCR; in TCRdb, only in-frame clones are kept and a portion is missing. This table has 150,000 to 200,000 clones, around 83% appearing once. Notes on the study in general: What was likely a sequencing artifact was a cluster of highly shared sequence variants. The availability of immune exposure information extended only to CMV serostatus. In an earlier analysis, about 87% or about 30%: the productive usage of most TCR beta V segments. Associated with HLA alleles at 0.05 false discovery rate in a later analysis were 16,951 TCR beta sequences.

Concerning this clone itself: Its antigen is not known.

The sequenced sample was PBMCs. This clonotype originated in a man aged 50-59 years in good health and CMV-seropositive.

The CDR3 DNA reads TGTGCCTGGAGTGTACTGCTTCGCTATGGCTACACCTTC. It is translated as CAWSVLLRYGYTF. The chain is built from TRBV30 and TRBJ1-2; no definite D call. Per germline, CDR1 GTSNPN and CDR2 SVGIG (reference sequence). The CDR3 is made up of 13 amino acids. The ends were cut back, 0 bases at V and 4 bases at J, with 9 bases in the middle.